In this sample, the clone carrying this T cell receptor (beta chain) turned up once. The data derive from a study of cytomegalovirus exposure and HLA in healthy donors. Donors had nominal health at sampling but likely had unrecorded immune exposures. Germline V gene lookup returns CDR1 KGHSH and CDR2 LQKENI. Trimming took off 3 bases at V and 5 bases at J, with 11 bases between the two ends. The CDR3 has 13 residues. The PCR ran on 60 Vbeta and 13 Jbeta primers. Assay: immunoSEQ multiplex PCR; the TCRdb copy retains only in-frame clones and omits some. The table shows about 200,000 clones, with roughly 80% occurring only once.

The sample taken for sequencing was PBMCs. This chain joins TRBV18 and TRBJ2-7; D might be TRBD2 (5 bases). This TCR was sampled from a male donor in good health and CMV-seropositive. The CDR3 nucleotides read TGTGCCAGCTCACCTCCGGGGTACAACGAGCAGTACTTC. It is translated as CASSPPGYNEQYF.